This T cell receptor (beta chain) was sequenced for a study of T cells in Graves' hyperthyroidism and ophthalmopathy. Template material for amplifying TCR beta CDR3 regions consisted of RNA transcripts. An initial round of RT-PCR targeting the TCR CDR3 relied on the HTBI primer set. TCRdb re-called the multiplex PCR reads through MiXCR, storing one row per CDR3 protein. This table has roughly 100,000 distinct CDR3 sequences, about 37% appearing once. Whole-study results and caveats: A model of 13 V-J pairs discriminated ophthalmopathy from stable hyperthyroidism. Model-based prediction identified ophthalmopathy a median around 6.5 months prior to its onset.

Graves' hyperthyroidism was deemed stable given no ophthalmopathy progression within 18 months. For the diagnoses, clinical symptoms, serum thyroxine and TRAb, thyroid ultrasound and orbital computed tomography were used. Trimming left V 6 bases short and J 4 bases short, with 15 bases between. The CDR3 runs to 14 residues. Germline V gives CDR1 SEHNR, CDR2 FQNEAQ (reference sequence). This clonotype was found a few times. Its antigen is unknown. The chain recombines TRBV7-9 with TRBJ1-2, with unresolved D. This clonotype originated in a woman in her twenties or thirties with Graves' hyperthyroidism. Sequences were obtained from peripheral blood or thyroid tissue (not recorded which). The CDR3 loop is CASRRPRITYGYTF. The DNA of the CDR3 is TGTGCCAGCAGGCGCCCCAGGATCACCTATGGCTACACCTTC.